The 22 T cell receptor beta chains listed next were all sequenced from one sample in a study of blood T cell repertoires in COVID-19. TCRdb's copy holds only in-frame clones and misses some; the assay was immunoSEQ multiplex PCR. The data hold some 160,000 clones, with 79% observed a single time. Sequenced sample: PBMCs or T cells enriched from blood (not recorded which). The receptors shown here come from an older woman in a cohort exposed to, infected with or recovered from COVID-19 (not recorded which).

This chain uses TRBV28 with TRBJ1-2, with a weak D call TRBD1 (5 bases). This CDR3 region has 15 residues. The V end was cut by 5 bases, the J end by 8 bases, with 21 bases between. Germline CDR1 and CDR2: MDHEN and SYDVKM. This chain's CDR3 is CASSPGGSFDGGYTF. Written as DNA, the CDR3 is TGTGCCAGCAGTCCCGGGGGTTCATTCGACGGGGGCTACACCTTC.

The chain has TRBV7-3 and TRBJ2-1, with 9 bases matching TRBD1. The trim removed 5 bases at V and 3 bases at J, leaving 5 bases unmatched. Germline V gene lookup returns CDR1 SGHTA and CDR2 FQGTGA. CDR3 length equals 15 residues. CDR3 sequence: CASSVTGGSYNEQFF. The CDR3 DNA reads TGTGCCAGCAGCGTGACAGGGGGAAGCTACAATGAGCAGTTCTTC.

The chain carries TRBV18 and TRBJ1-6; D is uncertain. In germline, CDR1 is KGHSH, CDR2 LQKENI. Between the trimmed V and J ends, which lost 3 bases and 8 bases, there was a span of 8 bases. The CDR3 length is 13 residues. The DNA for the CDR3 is TGTGCCAGCTCACCCCGACGGGATTCACCCCTCCACTTT. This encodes CASSPRRDSPLHF.

The CDR3 DNA reads TGTGCCAGCAGCTTAGAACGGGGATCACCCCTCCACTTT. This gives the protein CASSLERGSPLHF. The V call is TRBV11-2, the J call TRBJ1-6; D unresolved. The V end lost 0 bases, the J end lost 10 bases, and 7 bases lay between the germline ends. Germline assignment: CDR1 SGHAT and CDR2 FQNNGV. This CDR3 comprises 13 residues.

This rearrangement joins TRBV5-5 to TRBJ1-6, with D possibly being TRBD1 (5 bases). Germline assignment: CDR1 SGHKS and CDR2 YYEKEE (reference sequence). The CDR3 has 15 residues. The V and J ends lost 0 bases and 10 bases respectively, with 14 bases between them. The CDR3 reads CASSLGSGEGSPLHF. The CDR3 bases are TGTGCCAGCAGCTTGGGATCGGGGGAAGGGTCACCCCTCCACTTT.

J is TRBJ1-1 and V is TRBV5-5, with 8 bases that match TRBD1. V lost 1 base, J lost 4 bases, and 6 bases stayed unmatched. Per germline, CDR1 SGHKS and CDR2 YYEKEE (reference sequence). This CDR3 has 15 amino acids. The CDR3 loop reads CASSLTGGPSTEAFF. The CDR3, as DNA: TGTGCCAGCAGCTTGACAGGGGGGCCGTCCACTGAAGCTTTCTTT.

As DNA, the CDR3 is TGTGCCAGCAGCTTGATACTAGCGGGACACACCGGGGAGCTGTTTTTT. Its translation: CASSLILAGHTGELFF. The rearrangement links TRBV7-6 to TRBJ2-2, with TRBD2 identical over 10 bases. The CDR3 sequence is 16 residues long. The germline V gene has CDR1 SGHVS and CDR2 FNYEAQ. J lost 3 bases, V lost 3 bases, and 4 bases had no gene match.

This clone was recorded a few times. The CDR3 spells CASSSRTGSNQPQHF. The CDR3 DNA sequence: TGTGCCAGCAGTTCCCGGACAGGGAGCAATCAGCCCCAGCATTTT. The rearrangement uses TRBV2 and TRBJ1-5; TRBD1 aligns across 8 bases. This CDR3 is built from 15 residues. Germline V lookup: CDR1 SNHLY, CDR2 FYNNEI. The V gene end was trimmed by 5 bases and the J gene end by 1 base; junction bases not matched to a gene: 4.

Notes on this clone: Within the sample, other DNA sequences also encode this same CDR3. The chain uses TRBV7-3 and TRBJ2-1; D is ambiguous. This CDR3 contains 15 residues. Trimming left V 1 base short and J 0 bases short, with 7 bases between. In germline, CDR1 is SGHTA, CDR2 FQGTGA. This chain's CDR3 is CASSLKDSSYNEQFF. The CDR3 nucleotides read TGTGCCAGCAGCTTAAAAGATAGCTCCTACAATGAGCAGTTCTTC.

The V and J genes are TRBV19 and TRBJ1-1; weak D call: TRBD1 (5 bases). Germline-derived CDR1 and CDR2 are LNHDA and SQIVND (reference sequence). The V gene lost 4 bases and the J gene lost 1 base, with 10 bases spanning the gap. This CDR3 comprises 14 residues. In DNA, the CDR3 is TGTGCCAGTAGTAGGCAGGGCGGGAACACTGAAGCTTTCTTT. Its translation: CASSRQGGNTEAFF.

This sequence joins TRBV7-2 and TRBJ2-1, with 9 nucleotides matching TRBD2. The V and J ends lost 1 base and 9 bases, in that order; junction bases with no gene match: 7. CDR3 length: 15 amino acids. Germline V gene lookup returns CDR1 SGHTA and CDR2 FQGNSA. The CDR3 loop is CASSLVGTSKGEQFF. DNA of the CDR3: TGTGCCAGCAGCTTAGTTGGGACTAGCAAAGGTGAGCAGTTCTTC.

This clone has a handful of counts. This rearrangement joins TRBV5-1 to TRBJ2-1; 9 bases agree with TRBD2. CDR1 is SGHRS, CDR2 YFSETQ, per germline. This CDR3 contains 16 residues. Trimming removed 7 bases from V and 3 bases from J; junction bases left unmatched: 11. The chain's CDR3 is CASGPYSGSLYNEQFF. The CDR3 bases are TGCGCCAGCGGGCCTTATAGCGGGAGCCTCTACAATGAGCAGTTCTTC. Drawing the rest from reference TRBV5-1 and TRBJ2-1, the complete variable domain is KAGVTQTPRYLIKTRGQQVTLSCSPISGHRSVSWYQQTPGQGLQFLFEYFSETQRNKGNFPGRFSGRQFSNSRSEMNVSTLELGDSALYLCASGPYSGSLYNEQFFGPGTRLTVL.

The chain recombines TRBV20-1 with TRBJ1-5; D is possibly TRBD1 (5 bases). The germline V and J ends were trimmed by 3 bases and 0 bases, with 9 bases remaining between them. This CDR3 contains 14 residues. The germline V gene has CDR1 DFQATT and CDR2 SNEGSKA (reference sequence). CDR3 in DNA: TGCAGTGCTAGTGGCAGGGATAGCAATCAGCCCCAGCATTTT. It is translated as CSASGRDSNQPQHF.

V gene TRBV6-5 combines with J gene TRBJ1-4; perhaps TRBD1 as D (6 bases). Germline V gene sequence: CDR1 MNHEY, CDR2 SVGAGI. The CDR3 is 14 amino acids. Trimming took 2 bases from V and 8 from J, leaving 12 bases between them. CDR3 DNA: TGTGCCAGCAGTTACCCGGGGGGGCAGGAAAAACTGTTTTTT. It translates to CASSYPGGQEKLFF.

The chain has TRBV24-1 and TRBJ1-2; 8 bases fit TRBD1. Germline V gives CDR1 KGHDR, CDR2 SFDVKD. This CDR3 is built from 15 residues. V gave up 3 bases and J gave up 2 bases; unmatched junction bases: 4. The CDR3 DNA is TGTGCCACCAGTGATGGACAGGGCAGGAACTATGGCTACACCTTC. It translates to CATSDGQGRNYGYTF.

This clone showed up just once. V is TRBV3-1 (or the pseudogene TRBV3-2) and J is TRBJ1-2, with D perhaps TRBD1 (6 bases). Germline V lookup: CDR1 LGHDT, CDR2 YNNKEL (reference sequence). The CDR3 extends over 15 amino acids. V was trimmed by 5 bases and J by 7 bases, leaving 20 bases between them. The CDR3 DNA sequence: TGTGCCAGCAGCTACCGGGACATTCCTGAGGGTGGCTACACCTTC. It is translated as CASSYRDIPEGGYTF.

CDR3 bases: TGTGCCAGCAGTGCCAGGACAGGGCCGGCGATCTACGAGCAGTACTTC. It translates to CASSARTGPAIYEQYF. This chain links TRBV14 with TRBJ2-7, with 8 bases aligning to TRBD1. V shed 6 bases and J 3 bases; nucleotides not matched to a gene: 13. This CDR3 comprises 16 residues. CDR1 SGHDN and CDR2 FVKESK come from the germline V gene.

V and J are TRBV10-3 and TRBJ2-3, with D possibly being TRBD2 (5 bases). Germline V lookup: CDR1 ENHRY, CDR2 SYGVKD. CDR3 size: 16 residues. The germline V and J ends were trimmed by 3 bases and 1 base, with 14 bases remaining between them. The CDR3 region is CAISDGSSFGTDTQYF. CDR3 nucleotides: TGTGCCATCAGTGATGGGAGCTCCTTCGGCACAGATACGCAGTATTTT.

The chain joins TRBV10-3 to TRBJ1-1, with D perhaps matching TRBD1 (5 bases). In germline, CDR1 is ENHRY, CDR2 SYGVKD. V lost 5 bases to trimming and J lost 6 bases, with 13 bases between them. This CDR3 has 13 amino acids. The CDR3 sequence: CAISRQGQSEAFF. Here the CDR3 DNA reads TGTGCCATCAGTCGCCAGGGCCAATCTGAAGCTTTCTTT.

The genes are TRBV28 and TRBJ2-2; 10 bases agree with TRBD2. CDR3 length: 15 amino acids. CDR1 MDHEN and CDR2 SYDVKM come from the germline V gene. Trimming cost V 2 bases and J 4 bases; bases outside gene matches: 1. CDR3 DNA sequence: TGTGCCAGCAGTTTAAGCGGGAGGGGCACCGGGGAGCTGTTTTTT. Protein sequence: CASSLSGRGTGELFF. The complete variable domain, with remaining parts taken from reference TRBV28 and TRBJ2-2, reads DVKVTQSSRYLVKRTGEKVFLECVQDMDHENMFWYRQDPGLGLRLIYFSYDVKMKEKGDIPEGYSVSREKKERFSLILESASTNQTSMYLCASSLSGRGTGELFFGEGSRLTVL.

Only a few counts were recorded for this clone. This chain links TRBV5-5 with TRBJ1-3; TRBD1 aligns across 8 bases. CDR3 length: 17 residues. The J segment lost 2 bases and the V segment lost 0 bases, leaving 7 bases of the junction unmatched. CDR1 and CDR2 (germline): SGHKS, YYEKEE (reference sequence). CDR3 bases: TGTGCCAGCAGCTTGGGGCCGTCGACAGGGGCTGGAAACACCATATATTTT. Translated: CASSLGPSTGAGNTIYF.

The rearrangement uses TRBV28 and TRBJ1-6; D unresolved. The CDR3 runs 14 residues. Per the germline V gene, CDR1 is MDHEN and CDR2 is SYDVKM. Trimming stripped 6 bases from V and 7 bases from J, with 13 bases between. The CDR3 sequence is CASSLHSYNSPLHF. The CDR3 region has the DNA TGTGCCAGCAGCCTGCATAGCTACAATTCACCCCTCCACTTT.